The clone carrying this T cell receptor beta chain was counted between two and nine times. The antigen is unknown. This entry is derived from a study of T-cell memory formation after mild COVID-19. Study summary: There were largely donor-specific TCR clusters. Findings and limits, study-wide: The study found contracting CD4+ clones mainly in CM and EM and contracting CD8+ clones in EMRA. Prior to infection, memory already included some responding clones, suggesting cross-reactive memory joined.

This CDR3 contains 16 residues. Germline-derived CDR1 and CDR2 are SGHRS and YFSETQ. Trimming removed 0 bases from V and 2 bases from J; junction bases left unmatched: 4. 5'RACE, which relied on constant-segment primers, yielded TCR alpha and TCR beta cDNA libraries carrying sample barcodes and UMIs. From the 5' RACE reads, TCRdb called clonotypes with MiXCR, one entry per CDR3 protein. This table has about 270,000 distinct CDR3 sequences, around 17% appearing once. The receptor was isolated from a young man who had mild COVID-19 (a few samples of this study predate the infection). Cell type and time point are not known. Sequenced input: PBMCs or a T cell subset sorted from them (not recorded which). The chain carries TRBV5-1 and TRBJ2-1; TRBD1 agrees at 8 bases. In DNA, the CDR3 is TGCGCCAGCAGCTTGGCCCAGGGGGCGACCTACAATGAGCAGTTCTTC. This sequence encodes CASSLAQGATYNEQFF.